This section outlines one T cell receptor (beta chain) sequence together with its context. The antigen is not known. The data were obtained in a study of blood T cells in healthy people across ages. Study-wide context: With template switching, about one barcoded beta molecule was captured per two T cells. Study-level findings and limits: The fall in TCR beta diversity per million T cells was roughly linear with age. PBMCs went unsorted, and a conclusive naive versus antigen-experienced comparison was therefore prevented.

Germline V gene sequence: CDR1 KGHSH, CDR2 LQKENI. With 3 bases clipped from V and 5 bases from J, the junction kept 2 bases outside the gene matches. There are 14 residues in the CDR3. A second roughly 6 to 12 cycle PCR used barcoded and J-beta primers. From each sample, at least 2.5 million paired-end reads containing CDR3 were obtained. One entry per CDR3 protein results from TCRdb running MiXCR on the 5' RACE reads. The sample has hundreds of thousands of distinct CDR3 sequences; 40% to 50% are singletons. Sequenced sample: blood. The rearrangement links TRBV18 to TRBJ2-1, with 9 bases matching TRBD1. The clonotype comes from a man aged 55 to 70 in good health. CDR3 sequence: CASSPRTGDNEQFF. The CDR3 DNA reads TGTGCCAGCTCACCTCGGACAGGGGACAATGAGCAGTTCTTC.